This T cell receptor (beta chain) was recovered during a study of CD4 T cells in relation to SARS-CoV-2 and coronaviruses. V lost 1 base to trimming and J lost 0 bases, with 7 bases between them. In germline, CDR1 is LGHDT, CDR2 YNNKEL (reference sequence). The CDR3 sequence is 15 residues long. Profiling relied on immunoSEQ multiplex PCR, and the TCRdb table lists in-frame clones only, not all of them. The sample includes over 25,000 clones, 75% of them seen just once. Comments on this clone: As yet, its antigen is unknown.

Before the COVID-19 pandemic, during about 2011-2019, CD4+ T cells were taken from unexposed donors. After more than eight days of culture, CD4+ T cells were isolated. Unexposed-donor CD4+ T cells were probed with SARS-CoV-2 S/N and four cold-coronavirus spikes, cells permitting. This chain connects TRBV3-1 (or the pseudogene TRBV3-2) to TRBJ1-5, with D hard to call. Sequencing was carried out using CD4+ T cells from PBMCs, cultured in vitro. The clonotype comes from a human donor in good health. In DNA form, the CDR3 reads TGTGCCAGCAGCCAAGGGGTCTATAGCAATCAGCCCCAGCATTTT. Its protein product is CASSQGVYSNQPQHF.